This T cell receptor beta chain was sequenced during a study of T cell responses to AZD1222 COVID-19 vaccine. Looking at the study overall: Pooled samples include second doses given at about 4 or 12 weeks.

Libraries were prepared by immunoSEQ multiplex PCR; TCRdb keeps only in-frame clonotypes and omits some of them. The sample lists around 100,000 clones, approximately 90% occurring once. CDR1 and CDR2 from the germline V gene are SGHDT and YYEEEE. V dropped 2 bases and J dropped 0 bases, with 12 bases sitting between them. The CDR3 spans 17 residues. As concerns this clone: The antigen remains unidentified.

Study findings and constraints: The donor cohort was predominantly white British with a female majority, and clonal diversity may have been underestimated.

The J gene is TRBJ2-6, the V gene TRBV5-6, with D uncertain. The sequence was obtained from an adult in good health. Here the sequenced sample was peripheral blood, taken on day 0 of AZD1222 vaccination. This chain's CDR3 is CASSFRPTFSGANVLTF. The CDR3 DNA reads TGTGCCAGCAGCTTCCGACCGACGTTCTCTGGGGCCAACGTCCTGACTTTC.